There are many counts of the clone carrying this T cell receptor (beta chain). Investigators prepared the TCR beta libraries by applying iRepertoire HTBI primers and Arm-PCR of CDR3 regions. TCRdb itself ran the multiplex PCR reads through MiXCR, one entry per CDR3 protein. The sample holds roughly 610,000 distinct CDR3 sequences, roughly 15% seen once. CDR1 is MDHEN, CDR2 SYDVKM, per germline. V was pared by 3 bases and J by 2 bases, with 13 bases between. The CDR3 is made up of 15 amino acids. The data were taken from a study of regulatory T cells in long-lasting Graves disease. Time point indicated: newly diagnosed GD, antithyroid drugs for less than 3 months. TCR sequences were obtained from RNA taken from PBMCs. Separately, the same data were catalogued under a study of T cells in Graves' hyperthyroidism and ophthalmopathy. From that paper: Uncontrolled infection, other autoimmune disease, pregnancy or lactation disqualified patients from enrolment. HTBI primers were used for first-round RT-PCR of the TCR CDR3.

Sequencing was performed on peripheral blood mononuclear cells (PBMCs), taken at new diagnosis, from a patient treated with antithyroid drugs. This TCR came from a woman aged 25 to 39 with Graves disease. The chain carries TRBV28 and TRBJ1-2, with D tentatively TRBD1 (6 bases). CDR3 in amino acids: CASSFQGRTNYGYTF. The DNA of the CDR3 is TGTGCCAGCAGTTTCCAGGGGCGGACGAACTATGGCTACACCTTC.